This paragraph reports one T cell receptor (beta chain). The antigen remains unidentified. This specimen belongs to a study of spatial heterogeneity in lung cancer. Looking at the study overall: Combinations of a unique TCR and a UMI were tallied in raw reads, and on average each appeared more than ten times. Study findings and constraints: Relative to follow-up, resection was when ubiquitous expanded tumor TCRs appeared more in blood.

Time point reported: blood at routine non-recurrence follow-up after resection. Sequencing covered unsorted whole RNA taken from tumor, nontumor lung or frozen PBMC. TCRdb independently ran MiXCR on the 5' RACE reads; one entry per CDR3 protein. This sample has around 47,000 distinct CDR3 sequences, with roughly 8.1% found just once. The CDR3 is 11 amino acids. The ends were cut back, 8 bases at V and 9 bases at J, with 14 bases in the middle. This clonotype was sampled from a female donor with early-stage non-small cell lung cancer. The starting material was PBMCs, obtained at follow-up. V gene TRBV12-3 or TRBV12-4 combines with J gene TRBJ2-7; possibly TRBD1 for D (6 bases). The CDR3 DNA reads as TGTGCCAGCGGGTGGACAGAAGCGCAGTACTTC. Translated: CASGWTEAQYF.